This passage covers 16 T cell receptor beta chains from one sample sequenced in a study of long-term antiretroviral therapy in people with HIV. Version v3.0 of the immunoSEQ assay ran at survey level. TCRdb's table, derived via immunoSEQ multiplex PCR, lists solely in-frame clones and lacks some. The sample has about 34,000 clones, 94% seen once. This material consisted of unsorted PBMCs, taken 5 to 5.5 years after starting antiretroviral therapy. The receptors stem from a woman aged 50 to 60 with HIV.

V is TRBV7-9 and J is TRBJ2-1; D gene unclear. CDR1 is SEHNR, CDR2 FQNEAQ, per germline (reference sequence). Trimming left V 4 bases short and J 6 bases short, with 16 bases between. CDR3 length: 15 residues. The CDR3 protein is CASSYPVRAINEQFF. CDR3 DNA sequence: TGTGCCAGCAGCTACCCAGTTAGAGCCATCAATGAGCAGTTCTTC.

This clone was found once. The genes are TRBV5-4 and TRBJ1-1, with D maybe TRBD1 (5 bases). Between the trimmed V and J ends, which lost 3 bases and 2 bases, there was a span of 11 bases. The CDR3 runs to 14 residues. Germline loops: CDR1 SGHNT, CDR2 YYREEE (reference sequence). The CDR3 nucleotides are TGTGCCAGCAGCTCCGGGGCCTTAAACACTGAAGCTTTCTTT. This sequence encodes CASSSGALNTEAFF.

The chain recombines TRBV5-1 with TRBJ1-3; 11 bases are a match to TRBD1. The CDR3 runs 20 residues. J gave up 1 base and V 0 bases, and 12 bases lay outside the gene matches. CDR1 is SGHRS and CDR2 is YFSETQ in the germline V gene. CDR3 amino acids: CASSLAMGQGVTGSGNTIYF. The CDR3 DNA follows: TGCGCCAGCAGCTTGGCAATGGGACAGGGGGTAACTGGATCTGGAAACACCATATATTTT.

The table lists this clone with a count of one. The rearrangement joins TRBV4-1 to TRBJ1-2; 8 bases align to TRBD1. From germline, CDR1 is MGHRA and CDR2 YSYEKL. This CDR3 comprises 15 residues. J gave up 4 bases and V 4 bases, and 8 bases lay outside the gene matches. The CDR3, as DNA: TGCGCCAGCAGCCCAGAGGGACAGGTGCTCTATGGCTACACCTTC. As protein: CASSPEGQVLYGYTF.

This sequence joins TRBV6-5 and TRBJ1-1; no definite D call. Germline V gene data show CDR1 as MNHEY and CDR2 as SVGAGI. Between the trimmed V and J ends, which lost 6 bases and 0 bases, there was a span of 8 bases. The CDR3 length is 13 residues. The CDR3 bases are TGTGCCAGCAGCCGAGGGTTGAACACTGAAGCTTTCTTT. It codes for CASSRGLNTEAFF.

This clone has a single count. The chain joins TRBV19 to TRBJ1-2; a weak D match, TRBD1 (5 bases). The CDR3 contains 15 residues. Trimming left V 6 bases short and J 2 bases short, with 16 bases between. Germline CDR1 LNHDA, CDR2 SQIVND (reference sequence). CDR3 amino acids: CASSPVGGGNYGYTF. CDR3 DNA sequence: TGTGCCAGTAGCCCCGTTGGGGGGGGGAACTATGGCTACACCTTC.

This sequence joins TRBV21-1 and TRBJ2-5. TRBV21-1 is shown as a pseudogene. This CDR3 is 15 amino acids long. This chain's CDR3 is CASSKPRTPQETQYF. CDR3 bases: TGTGCCAGCAGCAAACCGCGGACCCCCCAAGAGACCCAGTACTTC.

The count of this clone is one. The CDR3 DNA is TGTGCCAGCAGCGTAGCCCTCGGGACAGGGGGAACCTACAATGAGCAGTTCTTC. Its translation: CASSVALGTGGTYNEQFF. The chain couples TRBV9 to TRBJ2-1, with 11 nucleotides matching TRBD1. The V gene end was trimmed by 0 bases and the J gene end by 2 bases; junction bases not matched to a gene: 7. The length of the CDR3 is 18 residues. Germline-derived CDR1 and CDR2 are SGDLS and YYNGEE.

The table lists this clone with a count of one. The chain uses TRBV15 and TRBJ2-7; D might be TRBD2 (6 bases). V lost 1 base and J 2 bases, leaving 9 bases between the germline ends. From germline, CDR1 is LNHNV and CDR2 YYDKDF (reference sequence). The CDR3 is made up of 14 amino acids. Here the CDR3 reads CATSRVGGAYEQYF. CDR3 coding DNA: TGTGCCACCAGCAGAGTGGGCGGGGCCTACGAGCAGTACTTC.

The chain couples TRBV6-1 to TRBJ1-5; D gene uncertain. Germline-derived CDR1 and CDR2 are MNHNS and SASEGT. V was cut by 4 bases and J by 3 bases, with 7 bases left in between. The CDR3 length is 13 residues. CDR3 in DNA: TGTGCCAGCAGTGTGTTGCCCAATCAGCCCCAGCATTTT. It translates to CASSVLPNQPQHF.

The chain employs TRBV7-2 and TRBJ1-4; perhaps TRBD1 as D (5 bases). Germline loops: CDR1 SGHTA, CDR2 FQGNSA. Trimming pared 2 bases from V and 3 bases from J, leaving 10 bases between. CDR3 length equals 15 residues. The chain's CDR3 is CASSLPGTSNEKLFF. In nucleotides, the CDR3 is TGTGCCAGCAGCTTACCAGGGACCTCTAATGAAAAACTGTTTTTT.

This sequence joins TRBV7-8 and TRBJ1-5, with D tentatively TRBD1 (6 bases). CDR1 is SGHVS, CDR2 FQNEAQ, per germline. The V gene lost 5 bases and the J gene lost 7 bases, with 12 bases spanning the gap. This CDR3 region has 13 residues. CDR3 in DNA: TGTGCCAGCAGCCTTTACAGGGAGCAGCCCCAGCATTTT. It yields the protein CASSLYREQPQHF.

Only one count was recorded for this clone. CDR3 sequence: CASGLETGGNEKLFF. The CDR3 coding sequence is TGTGCTAGTGGTTTAGAGACAGGGGGCAATGAAAAACTGTTTTTT. This chain links TRBV12-5 with TRBJ1-4; 10 nucleotides align to TRBD1. With 3 bases clipped from V and 5 bases from J, the junction kept 3 bases outside the gene matches. CDR3 length equals 15 residues. Germline V lookup: CDR1 LGHNT, CDR2 FRNRAP.

V and J are TRBV7-2 and TRBJ1-4; D perhaps matches TRBD1 (6 bases). CDR1 SGHTA and CDR2 FQGNSA come from the germline V gene. CDR3 length: 14 amino acids. The V end lost 5 bases, the J end lost 4 bases, and 11 bases lay between the germline ends. CDR3: CASSLGQFNEKLFF. Here the CDR3 DNA reads TGTGCCAGCAGCCTCGGACAGTTTAATGAAAAACTGTTTTTT. The whole variable domain, remainder taken from reference TRBV7-2 and TRBJ1-4, is GAGVSQSPSNKVTEKGKDVELRCDPISGHTALYWYRQSLGQGLEFLIYFQGNSAPDKSGLPSDRFSAERTGGSVSTLTIQRTQQEDSAVYLCASSLGQFNEKLFFGSGTQLSVL.

The J gene is TRBJ2-3, the V gene TRBV5-1; possible D gene TRBD2, 7 bases. The CDR3 has 15 amino acids. Trimming shortened V by 4 bases and J by 2 bases, and 14 bases separated the two germline ends. CDR1 and CDR2 (germline): SGHRS, YFSETQ. Written as DNA, the CDR3 is TGCGCCAGCAGCAGAGGGGGGGGGAACACAGATACGCAGTATTTT. It is translated as CASSRGGGNTDTQYF.

This clone was recorded only once. The genes are TRBV7-3 and TRBJ1-1; 7 bases are a match to TRBD1. V was clipped by 6 bases and J by 4 bases; unmatched bases: 8. This CDR3 region has 14 residues. Germline CDR1 is SGHTA and CDR2 is FQGTGA. The CDR3 spells CASRHTGAATEAFF. The CDR3 DNA reads TGTGCCAGCAGACACACAGGGGCGGCCACTGAAGCTTTCTTT.